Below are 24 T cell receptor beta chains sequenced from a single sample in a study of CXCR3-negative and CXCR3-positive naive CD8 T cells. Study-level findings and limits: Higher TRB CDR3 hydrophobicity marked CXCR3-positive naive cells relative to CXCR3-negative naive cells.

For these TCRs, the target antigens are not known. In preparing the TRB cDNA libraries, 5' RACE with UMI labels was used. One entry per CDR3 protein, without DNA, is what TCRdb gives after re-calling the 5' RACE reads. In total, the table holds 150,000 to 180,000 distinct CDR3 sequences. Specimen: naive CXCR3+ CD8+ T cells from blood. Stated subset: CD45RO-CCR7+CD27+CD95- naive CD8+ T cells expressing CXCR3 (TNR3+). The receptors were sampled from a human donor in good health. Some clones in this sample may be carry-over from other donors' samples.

Here the CDR3 reads CASSLVGTGGYEQYF. The V gene is TRBV27, the J gene TRBJ2-7; absent DNA, TCRdb's TRBD1 call cannot be checked. This CDR3 spans 15 amino acids. Germline V lookup: CDR1 MNHEY, CDR2 SMNVEV (reference sequence).

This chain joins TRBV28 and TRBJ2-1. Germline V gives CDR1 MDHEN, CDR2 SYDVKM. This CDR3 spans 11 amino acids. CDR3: CASSLNNEQFF. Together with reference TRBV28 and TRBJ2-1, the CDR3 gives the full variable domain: DVKVTQSSRYLVKRTGEKVFLECVQDMDHENMFWYRQDPGLGLRLIYFSYDVKMKEKGDIPEGYSVSREKKERFSLILESASTNQTSMYLCASSLNNEQFFGPGTRLTVL.

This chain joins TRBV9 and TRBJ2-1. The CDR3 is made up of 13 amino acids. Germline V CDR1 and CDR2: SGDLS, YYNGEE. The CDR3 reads CASSVLTGNEQFF.

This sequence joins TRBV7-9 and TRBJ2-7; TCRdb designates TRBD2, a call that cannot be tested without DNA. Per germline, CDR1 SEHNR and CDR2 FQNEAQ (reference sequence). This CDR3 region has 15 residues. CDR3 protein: CASSLGLAEVLEQYF. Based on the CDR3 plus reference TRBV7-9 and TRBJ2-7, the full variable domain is DTGVSQNPRHKITKRGQNVTFRCDPISEHNRLYWYRQTLGQGPEFLTYFQNEAQLEKSRLLSDRFSAERPKGSFSTLEIQRTEQGDSAMYLCASSLGLAEVLEQYFGPGTRLTVT.

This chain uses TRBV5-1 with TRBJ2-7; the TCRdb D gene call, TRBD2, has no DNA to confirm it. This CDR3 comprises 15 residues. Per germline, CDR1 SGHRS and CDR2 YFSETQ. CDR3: CASSFTSGSSREQYF. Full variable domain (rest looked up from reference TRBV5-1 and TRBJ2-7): KAGVTQTPRYLIKTRGQQVTLSCSPISGHRSVSWYQQTPGQGLQFLFEYFSETQRNKGNFPGRFSGRQFSNSRSEMNVSTLELGDSALYLCASSFTSGSSREQYFGPGTRLTVT.

The CDR3 sequence: CATTTGAGYGYTF. J is TRBJ1-2 and V is TRBV28; the TCRdb D gene call, TRBD1, has no DNA to confirm it. CDR3 length equals 13 residues. Germline-derived CDR1 and CDR2 are MDHEN and SYDVKM.

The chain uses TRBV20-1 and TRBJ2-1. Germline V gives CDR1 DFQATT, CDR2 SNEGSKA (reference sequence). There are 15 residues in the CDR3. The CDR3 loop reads CSARTRRALDNEQFF.

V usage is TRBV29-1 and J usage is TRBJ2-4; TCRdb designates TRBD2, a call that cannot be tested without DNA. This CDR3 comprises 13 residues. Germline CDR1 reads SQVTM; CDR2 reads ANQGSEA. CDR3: CSVVREAKNIHYF. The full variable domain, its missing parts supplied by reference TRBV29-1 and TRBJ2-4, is SAVISQKPSRDICQRGTSLTIQCQVDSQVTMMFWYRQQPGQSLTLIATANQGSEATYESGFVIDKFPISRPNLTFSTLTVSNMSPEDSSIYLCSVVREAKNIHYFGAGTRLSVL.

The CDR3 spells CASSVDGGAGELFF. This chain joins TRBV9 and TRBJ2-2. The CDR3 totals 14 residues. CDR1 and CDR2 from the germline V gene are SGDLS and YYNGEE.

Here the CDR3 reads CASSHREADTYEQYF. The V call is TRBV7-9, the J call TRBJ2-7; TCRdb names TRBD1, which stays unverified in the absence of DNA. The germline V gene has CDR1 SEHNR and CDR2 FQNEAQ (reference sequence). The length of the CDR3 is 15 residues.

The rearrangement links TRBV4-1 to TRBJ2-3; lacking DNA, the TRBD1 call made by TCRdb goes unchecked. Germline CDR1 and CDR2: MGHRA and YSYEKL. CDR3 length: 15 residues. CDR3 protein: CASSQEGTRGDTQYF.

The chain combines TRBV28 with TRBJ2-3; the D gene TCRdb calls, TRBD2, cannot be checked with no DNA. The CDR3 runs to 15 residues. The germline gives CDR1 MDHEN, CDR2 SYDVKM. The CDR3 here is CASTLGASGTDTQYF.

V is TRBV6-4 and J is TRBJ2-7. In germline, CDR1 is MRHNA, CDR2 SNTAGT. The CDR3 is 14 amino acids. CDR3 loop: CASSPTLYSYEQYF.

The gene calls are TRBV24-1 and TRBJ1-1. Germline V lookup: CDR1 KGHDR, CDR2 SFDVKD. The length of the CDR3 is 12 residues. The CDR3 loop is CATSDLGSEAFF.

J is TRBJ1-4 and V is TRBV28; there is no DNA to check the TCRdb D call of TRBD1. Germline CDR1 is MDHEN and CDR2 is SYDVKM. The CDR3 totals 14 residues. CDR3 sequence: CASRFGGVQEKLFF. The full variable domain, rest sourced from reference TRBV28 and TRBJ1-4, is DVKVTQSSRYLVKRTGEKVFLECVQDMDHENMFWYRQDPGLGLRLIYFSYDVKMKEKGDIPEGYSVSREKKERFSLILESASTNQTSMYLCASRFGGVQEKLFFGSGTQLSVL.

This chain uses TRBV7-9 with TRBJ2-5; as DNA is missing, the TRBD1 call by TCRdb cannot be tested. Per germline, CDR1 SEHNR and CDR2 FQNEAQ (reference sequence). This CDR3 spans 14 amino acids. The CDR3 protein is CASREGGPSETQYF. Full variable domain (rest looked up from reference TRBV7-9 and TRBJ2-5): DTGVSQNPRHKITKRGQNVTFRCDPISEHNRLYWYRQTLGQGPEFLTYFQNEAQLEKSRLLSDRFSAERPKGSFSTLEIQRTEQGDSAMYLCASREGGPSETQYFGPGTRLLVL.

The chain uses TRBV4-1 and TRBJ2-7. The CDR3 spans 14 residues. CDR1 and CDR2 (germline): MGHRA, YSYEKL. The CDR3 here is CASSGRTDSSEQYF.

The CDR3 loop reads CASSTGDTNQPQHF. The V gene is TRBV21-1, the J gene TRBJ1-5; TCRdb's assignment of TRBD1 cannot be checked, as there is no DNA. TRBV21-1 is termed a pseudogene. This CDR3 has 14 amino acids.

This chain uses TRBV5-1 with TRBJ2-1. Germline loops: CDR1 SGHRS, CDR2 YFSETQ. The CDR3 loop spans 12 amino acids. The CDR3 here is CASSLLDNEQFF.

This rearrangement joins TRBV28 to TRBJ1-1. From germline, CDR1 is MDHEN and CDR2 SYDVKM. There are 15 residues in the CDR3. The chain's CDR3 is CASKQMGRVVTEAFF.

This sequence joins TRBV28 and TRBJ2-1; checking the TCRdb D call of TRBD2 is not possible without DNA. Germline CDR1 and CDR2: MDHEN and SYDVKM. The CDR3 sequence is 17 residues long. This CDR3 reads CASSSSIAGGPYNEQFF.

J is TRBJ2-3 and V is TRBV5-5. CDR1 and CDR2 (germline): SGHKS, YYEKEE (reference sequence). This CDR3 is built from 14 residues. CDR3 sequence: CASSFRVGPDTQYF.

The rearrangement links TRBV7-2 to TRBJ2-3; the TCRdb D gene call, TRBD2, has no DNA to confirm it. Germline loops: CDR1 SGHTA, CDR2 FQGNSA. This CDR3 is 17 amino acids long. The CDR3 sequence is CASSFRYGGTSTDTQYF. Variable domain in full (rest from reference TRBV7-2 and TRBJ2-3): GAGVSQSPSNKVTEKGKDVELRCDPISGHTALYWYRQSLGQGLEFLIYFQGNSAPDKSGLPSDRFSAERTGGSVSTLTIQRTQQEDSAVYLCASSFRYGGTSTDTQYFGPGTRLTVL.

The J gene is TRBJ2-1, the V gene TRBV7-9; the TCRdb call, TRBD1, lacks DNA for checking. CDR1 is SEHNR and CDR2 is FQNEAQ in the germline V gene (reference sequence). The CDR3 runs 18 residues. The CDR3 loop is CASSRLAPRGRGLDEQFF.